This entry concerns a single T cell receptor beta chain. Its antigen is as yet unknown. This record belongs to a study of cytomegalovirus exposure and HLA in healthy donors. Primers included in the PCR were 60 Vbeta and 13 Jbeta primers. The table came from immunoSEQ multiplex PCR; TCRdb's copy has only in-frame clones and leaves some out. The sample holds under 200,000 clones; about 80% are singletons and the top ten take under 2.5%. The CDR3 is 13 residues long. CDR1 is SEHNR, CDR2 FQNEAQ, per germline (reference sequence). V shed 4 bases and J shed 2 bases, with 8 bases lying between them. Whole-study findings and limits: Highly shared variants forming one cluster were likely a sequencing artifact.

The clonotype comes from a woman under 40 in good health and CMV-seropositive. This chain joins TRBV7-9 and TRBJ1-2, with a weak D call TRBD1 (5 bases). Sequenced sample: PBMCs. CDR3 sequence (DNA): TGTGCCAGCAGCTCCGGACACAACTATGGCTACACCTTC. It is translated as CASSSGHNYGYTF.